The 21 T cell receptor beta chains reported below all come from one sample, sequenced in a study of T cells in Graves' hyperthyroidism and ophthalmopathy. TCR beta CDR3 sequences were amplified from RNA transcripts. First-round RT-PCR targeting the TCR CDR3 was performed with the HTBI primer set. TCRdb recomputed calls from the multiplex PCR reads with MiXCR, one row per CDR3 protein. Altogether more than 600,000 distinct CDR3 sequences are present, about a sixth being singletons, with the ten largest covering over 7.5%. The sample comprised blood. All receptors derive from a man between 18 and 29 years old with Graves' hyperthyroidism.

This clonotype showed up many times. The chain couples TRBV12-3 or TRBV12-4 to TRBJ2-1, with 12 nucleotides matching TRBD2. J gave up 6 bases and V 4 bases, and 13 bases lay outside the gene matches. The CDR3 has 18 residues. The CDR3 DNA sequence: TGTGCCAGCAGTTATGTTCAGGGGTCGGGACTAGCGGGCAATGAGCAGTTCTTC. Its protein product is CASSYVQGSGLAGNEQFF.

This clonotype was seen repeatedly, ten times or more. The chain is built from TRBV11-2 and TRBJ2-1; perhaps TRBD2 as D (6 bases). The CDR3 loop spans 11 amino acids. The germline CDR1 and CDR2 sequences are SGHAT and FQNNGV. V was cut by 2 bases and J by 13 bases, with 9 bases left in between. Here the CDR3 DNA reads TGTGCCAGCAGCTTAATCGGGAGACAGTTCTTC. Translating it yields CASSLIGRQFF.

In this sample, this clonotype turned up a few times. The rearrangement links TRBV5-6 to TRBJ2-3; a weak D match, TRBD2 (7 bases). The germline V gene encodes CDR1 SGHDT and CDR2 YYEEEE. Trimming cost V 1 base and J 0 bases, with 9 bases left between them. The CDR3 length is 15 residues. The CDR3 DNA follows: TGTGCCAGCAGCTTGCGGGGGGCTAGCACAGATACGCAGTATTTT. Residues: CASSLRGASTDTQYF.

The chain joins TRBV7-9 to TRBJ1-3; no clear D. With 0 bases removed from V and 4 bases from J, the gap between germline ends came to 10 bases. The CDR3 totals 15 residues. Germline V gene lookup returns CDR1 SEHNR and CDR2 FQNEAQ (reference sequence). This CDR3 is CASSLASTAGNTIYF. As DNA, the CDR3 is TGTGCCAGCAGCTTAGCATCTACAGCCGGAAACACCATATATTTT.

This chain links TRBV28 with TRBJ2-4; maybe TRBD2 (6 bases). V was cut by 7 bases and J by 6 bases, with 22 bases left in between. This CDR3 spans 16 amino acids. CDR1 MDHEN and CDR2 SYDVKM come from the germline V gene. The CDR3 DNA follows: TGTGCCAGCACAAATCTGGCGGGGACGGATGGAAACATTCAGTACTTC. It translates to CASTNLAGTDGNIQYF.

This clonotype was seen a few times. The chain combines TRBV12-3 or TRBV12-4 with TRBJ1-2, with 9 bases that match TRBD1. The CDR3 length is 15 residues. The ends lost 6 bases at V and 6 bases at J; junction bases unmatched: 11. The CDR3 region has the DNA TGTGCCAGCAGCCAAAGCGGACAGGGGAAAAATGGCTACACCTTC. Protein: CASSQSGQGKNGYTF.

This clonotype was recorded a few times. The genes are TRBV12-5 and TRBJ2-7; tentatively, D is TRBD1 (6 bases). The germline V and J ends were trimmed by 1 base and 2 bases, with 9 bases remaining between them. Germline loops: CDR1 LGHNT, CDR2 FRNRAP. The CDR3 loop spans 14 amino acids. Here the CDR3 DNA reads TGTGCTAGTGGTTTGGGGGACACCCCCTACGAGCAGTACTTC. Amino acid sequence: CASGLGDTPYEQYF.

This clonotype appeared a few times. The V gene is TRBV20-1, the J gene TRBJ2-7, with D perhaps TRBD2 (6 bases). The germline V gene has CDR1 DFQATT and CDR2 SNEGSKA (reference sequence). CDR3 size: 12 residues. The ends were cut back, 5 bases at V and 1 base at J, with 9 bases in the middle. The chain's CDR3 is CSAYGGSYEQYF. CDR3 DNA: TGCAGTGCTTATGGGGGGTCCTACGAGCAGTACTTC.

This clonotype was observed many times. J is TRBJ1-2 and V is TRBV6-1; a weak D match, TRBD1 (6 bases). The CDR3 length is 17 residues. CDR1 is MNHNS and CDR2 is SASEGT in the germline V gene. V lost 5 bases and J lost 10, with 29 bases in between. CDR3 region: CASSYRALAGNPPAYTF. The CDR3 nucleotides are TGTGCCAGCAGTTACAGGGCTCTGGCAGGCAATCCTCCAGCCTACACCTTC.

V gene TRBV18 combines with J gene TRBJ2-2; D not resolved. There are 16 residues in the CDR3. Germline V gene data show CDR1 as KGHSH and CDR2 as LQKENI. Trimming removed 0 bases from V and 2 bases from J, with 10 bases in between. CDR3 region: CASSPPLRTNTGELFF. CDR3 nucleotides: TGTGCCAGCTCACCACCGCTCAGAACAAACACCGGGGAGCTGTTTTTT.

This clonotype appeared many times. The chain recombines TRBV20-1 with TRBJ2-3; D perhaps matches TRBD2 (6 bases). Trimming pared 3 bases from V and 0 bases from J, leaving 16 bases between. The CDR3 has 16 residues. The germline V gene encodes CDR1 DFQATT and CDR2 SNEGSKA (reference sequence). The CDR3: CSARAIRDSSTDTQYF. CDR3 DNA sequence: TGCAGTGCTAGGGCTATCCGGGACTCGAGCACAGATACGCAGTATTTT.

This chain links TRBV29-1 with TRBJ2-6; D is perhaps TRBD2 (6 bases). Trimming pared 6 bases from V and 4 bases from J, leaving 13 bases between. CDR3 length: 14 amino acids. The germline V gene has CDR1 SQVTM and CDR2 ANQGSEA. The CDR3 loop is CSVLGGGGANVLTF. The CDR3 DNA sequence: TGCAGCGTGCTGGGGGGAGGAGGGGCCAACGTCCTGACTTTC. Complete variable domain (other parts from reference TRBV29-1 and TRBJ2-6): SAVISQKPSRDICQRGTSLTIQCQVDSQVTMMFWYRQQPGQSLTLIATANQGSEATYESGFVIDKFPISRPNLTFSTLTVSNMSPEDSSIYLCSVLGGGGANVLTFGAGSRLTVL.

The rearrangement links TRBV4-3 to TRBJ2-7; 10 nucleotides line up with TRBD2. V gave up 1 base and J gave up 2 bases; unmatched junction bases: 14. Germline values: CDR1 LGHNA, CDR2 YSLEER. CDR3 size: 19 residues. CDR3 protein: CASSQVLMASGSQTYEQYF. DNA of the CDR3: TGCGCCAGCAGCCAAGTTCTCATGGCTAGCGGGAGTCAAACCTACGAGCAGTACTTC.

This clonotype was counted at least ten times. The V gene is TRBV11-3, the J gene TRBJ2-1; D may be TRBD2 (6 bases). Germline V lookup: CDR1 SGHNT, CDR2 YENEEA. Deletions cut 1 base from V and 5 bases from J, with 15 bases between. This CDR3 spans 16 amino acids. Written as DNA, the CDR3 is TGTGCCAGCAGCTTAGGGGCCGGGAGAGGAGACAATGAGCAGTTCTTC. Protein sequence: CASSLGAGRGDNEQFF.

This clonotype has a count of ten or more. The rearrangement links TRBV27 to TRBJ2-7; a possible D gene is TRBD2 (5 bases). With 2 bases removed from V and 5 bases from J, the gap between germline ends came to 7 bases. CDR1 MNHEY and CDR2 SMNVEV come from the germline V gene (reference sequence). The CDR3 extends over 12 amino acids. CDR3 coding DNA: TGTGCCAGCAGTTTAGGGAGACACGAGCAGTACTTC. This gives the protein CASSLGRHEQYF.

This clonotype was detected only a few times. V gene TRBV29-1 combines with J gene TRBJ2-1, with D perhaps TRBD2 (7 bases). CDR1 and CDR2 (germline): SQVTM, ANQGSEA. The CDR3 loop spans 16 amino acids. Between the trimmed V and J ends, which lost 4 bases and 0 bases, there was a span of 16 bases. CDR3 sequence: CSVAGRDTGSYNEQFF. The CDR3 DNA reads as TGCAGCGTTGCAGGGAGGGACACAGGCTCCTACAATGAGCAGTTCTTC.

This rearrangement joins TRBV18 to TRBJ1-1; the D gene is possibly TRBD1 (6 bases). The CDR3 has 15 amino acids. Germline V gives CDR1 KGHSH, CDR2 LQKENI. The V end lost 6 bases, the J end lost 0 bases, and 14 bases lay between the germline ends. In nucleotides, the CDR3 is TGTGCCAGCTCCCGAGGGGGGCCTATGAACACTGAAGCTTTCTTT. It is translated as CASSRGGPMNTEAFF.

This clonotype appeared a few times. The rearrangement links TRBV29-1 to TRBJ2-1; 8 bases agree with TRBD1. CDR1 SQVTM and CDR2 ANQGSEA come from the germline V gene. CDR3 length: 14 residues. V shed 2 bases, J shed 9 bases, and the junction held 9 bases outside the gene matches. The CDR3 sequence is CSVERQGARGEQFF. CDR3 nucleotide sequence: TGCAGCGTTGAAAGGCAGGGGGCTAGGGGTGAGCAGTTCTTC.

This sequence joins TRBV15 and TRBJ1-2; D call uncertain. In germline, CDR1 is LNHNV, CDR2 YYDKDF (reference sequence). Trimming took 5 bases from V and 2 from J, leaving 9 bases between them. The CDR3 is 13 residues long. CDR3 protein: CATSRLLNYGYTF. Written as DNA, the CDR3 is TGTGCCACCAGCCGACTTTTGAACTATGGCTACACCTTC.

This clonotype was detected ten times or more. J is TRBJ1-6 and V is TRBV9, with D maybe TRBD1 (5 bases). Germline V gene lookup returns CDR1 SGDLS and CDR2 YYNGEE. The V end lost 0 bases, the J end lost 13 bases, and 11 bases lay between the germline ends. The CDR3 spans 13 residues. CDR3 nucleotide sequence: TGTGCCAGCAGCGTAGGGGGGAAGGATCCCCTCCACTTT. This translates into CASSVGGKDPLHF.

This rearrangement joins TRBV20-1 to TRBJ2-1; D assignment may be TRBD1 or TRBD2 (6 bases each). The CDR3 loop spans 15 amino acids. The V gene lost 1 base and the J gene lost 5 bases, with 15 bases spanning the gap. Germline assignment: CDR1 DFQATT and CDR2 SNEGSKA (reference sequence). The CDR3 bases are TGCAGTGCTAGAGTCCCGGGGGCGCCGGACAATGAGCAGTTCTTC. Translation: CSARVPGAPDNEQFF.